This entry lists 29 T cell receptor beta chains sequenced from one sample in a study of B cell selection in AIRE deficiency. TCRdb's table, derived via immunoSEQ multiplex PCR, lists solely in-frame clones and lacks some. The profile shows some 25,000 clones, roughly 96% of them singletons. Conventional CD4 T cells were sorted as CD4+CD127+ cells. The sample comprised CD4+CD127+ conventional T cells sorted from PBMCs. The receptors derive from a human donor in good health.

CDR3 loop: CASSPVGRGRTEAFF. DNA for the CDR3: TGTGCCAGCAGCCCCGTGGGCAGGGGAAGAACTGAAGCTTTCTTT. V and J are TRBV7-8 and TRBJ1-1; possible D gene TRBD1, 6 bases. Trimming stripped 5 bases from V and 5 bases from J, with 18 bases between. CDR1 SGHVS and CDR2 FQNEAQ come from the germline V gene. The CDR3 totals 15 residues.

The V and J genes are TRBV11-2 and TRBJ2-3; D call uncertain. This CDR3 region has 14 residues. CDR1 is SGHAT and CDR2 is FQNNGV in the germline V gene. Trimming cost V 1 base and J 2 bases, with 7 bases left between them. CDR3 region: CASSLGRDTDTQYF. The CDR3 nucleotides read TGTGCCAGCAGCTTAGGTCGTGACACAGATACGCAGTATTTT. The full variable domain, its missing parts supplied by reference TRBV11-2 and TRBJ2-3, is EAGVAQSPRYKIIEKRQSVAFWCNPISGHATLYWYQQILGQGPKLLIQFQNNGVVDDSQLPKDRFSAERLKGVDSTLKIQPAKLEDSAVYLCASSLGRDTDTQYFGPGTRLTVL.

The rearrangement joins TRBV28 to TRBJ1-5; weak D call: TRBD1 (6 bases). CDR3 size: 13 residues. The V gene lost 6 bases and the J gene lost 6 bases, with 12 bases spanning the gap. CDR1 and CDR2 (germline): MDHEN, SYDVKM. The CDR3 reads CASRTGISQPQHF. In DNA form, the CDR3 reads TGTGCCAGCAGAACAGGGATTAGTCAGCCCCAGCATTTT.

This clone was observed a single time. The V and J genes are TRBV19 and TRBJ2-5; TRBD1 aligns across 7 bases. Unmatched junction bases numbered 7, after V lost 5 bases and J lost 4 bases. This CDR3 has 14 amino acids. Germline-derived CDR1 and CDR2 are LNHDA and SQIVND (reference sequence). CDR3 sequence: CASSVTGAGETQYF. CDR3 sequence (DNA): TGTGCCAGTAGTGTTACAGGGGCAGGAGAGACCCAGTACTTC.

This clone has a single count. The J gene is TRBJ1-1, the V gene TRBV14; D call uncertain. CDR1 and CDR2 from the germline V gene are SGHDN and FVKESK. Trimming left V 4 bases short and J 2 bases short, with 11 bases between. The CDR3 is 14 residues long. CDR3 DNA: TGTGCCAGCAGCCTTCGGACCGGCAACACTGAAGCTTTCTTT. This translates into CASSLRTGNTEAFF.

The rearrangement links TRBV5-1 to TRBJ2-6; no clear D gene. This CDR3 comprises 15 residues. The ends were cut back, 4 bases at V and 4 bases at J, with 12 bases in the middle. The germline CDR1 and CDR2 sequences are SGHRS and YFSETQ. Here the CDR3 reads CASSRPETGANVLTF. Here the CDR3 DNA reads TGCGCCAGCAGCCGCCCCGAAACGGGGGCCAACGTCCTGACTTTC. Complete variable domain (other parts from reference TRBV5-1 and TRBJ2-6): KAGVTQTPRYLIKTRGQQVTLSCSPISGHRSVSWYQQTPGQGLQFLFEYFSETQRNKGNFPGRFSGRQFSNSRSEMNVSTLELGDSALYLCASSRPETGANVLTFGAGSRLTVL.

This chain links TRBV18 with TRBJ1-1; D possibly corresponds to TRBD1 (5 bases). Trimming shortened V by 0 bases and J by 7 bases, and 18 bases separated the two germline ends. This CDR3 is 16 amino acids long. CDR1 KGHSH and CDR2 LQKENI come from the germline V gene. The CDR3 DNA sequence: TGTGCCAGCTCACCACCAGGGACCGGACCGTTTGGTGAAGCTTTCTTT. This sequence encodes CASSPPGTGPFGEAFF.

V usage is TRBV5-1 and J usage is TRBJ2-7; possibly TRBD1 for D (5 bases). The V end lost 2 bases, the J end lost 4 bases, and 10 bases lay between the germline ends. The CDR3 is made up of 13 amino acids. Germline-derived CDR1 and CDR2 are SGHRS and YFSETQ. The CDR3: CASSLTGAYEQYF. The DNA of the CDR3 is TGCGCCAGCAGCTTAACTGGGGCATACGAGCAGTACTTC.

The chain uses TRBV5-1 and TRBJ2-5; D unclear. The end of the DNA aligns better with TRBJ2-7, so the J call may be wrong. CDR1 and CDR2 from the germline V gene are SGHRS and YFSETQ. The CDR3 covers 16 residues. CDR3 in amino acids: CASSSSNFPHSYEQYF. Written as DNA, the CDR3 is TGCGCCAGCAGCTCGTCCAACTTCCCCCACTCCTACGAGCAGTACTTC.

The chain combines TRBV21-1 with TRBJ1-3; no check of the table's D call, TRBD1, against the DNA was made. TRBV21-1 is classified as a pseudogene. This CDR3 is 16 amino acids long. The CDR3 DNA follows: TGTGCCAGCAGCAAGCGGACAAGCGCCCCAGGAAACACCATATATTTT. Translated: CASSKRTSAPGNTIYF.

Points on this clone: Different DNA sequences within this sample yield the same CDR3. The gene calls are TRBV23-1 and TRBJ2-1; D gene unclear. TRBV23-1 is identified as an open reading frame with a role that is uncertain. The CDR3 contains 15 residues. Trimming took 0 bases from V and 7 from J, leaving 13 bases between them. The CDR3 coding sequence is TGCGCCAGCAGTCAATCAACGGAGTCGCGGAATGAGCAGTTCTTC. The encoded protein is CASSQSTESRNEQFF.

V usage is TRBV28 and J usage is TRBJ2-2, with 8 nucleotides matching TRBD2. Germline V gives CDR1 MDHEN, CDR2 SYDVKM. V gave up 8 bases and J gave up 3 bases; unmatched junction bases: 5. This CDR3 comprises 14 residues. The CDR3 DNA is TGTGCCAGCGGGGCGGGAGGAGACACCGGGGAGCTGTTTTTT. It encodes CASGAGGDTGELFF.

The chain uses TRBV18 and TRBJ2-3, with D perhaps matching TRBD1 or TRBD2 (5 bases each). V was pared by 0 bases and J by 2 bases, with 12 bases between. This CDR3 contains 16 residues. Germline V gene data show CDR1 as KGHSH and CDR2 as LQKENI. The CDR3 DNA sequence: TGTGCCAGCTCACCACCTGGGACGTATTACACAGATACGCAGTATTTT. Encoded protein: CASSPPGTYYTDTQYF. Looking up the rest from reference TRBV18 and TRBJ2-3 gives the full variable domain: NAGVMQNPRHLVRRRGQEARLRCSPMKGHSHVYWYRQLPEEGLKFMVYLQKENIIDESGMPKERFSAEFPKEGPSILRIQQVVRGDSAAYFCASSPPGTYYTDTQYFGPGTRLTVL.

This clone appeared a few times. The chain employs TRBV7-3 and TRBJ2-7; no clear D. Germline V gives CDR1 SGHTA, CDR2 FQGTGA. V dropped 2 bases and J dropped 0 bases, with 11 bases sitting between them. This CDR3 is 15 amino acids long. The CDR3 here is CASSLFAGDSYEQYF. CDR3 coding DNA: TGTGCCAGCAGCTTATTTGCCGGCGACTCCTACGAGCAGTACTTC.

The chain combines TRBV29-1 with TRBJ1-1, with a possible D match to TRBD1 (5 bases). The CDR3 is made up of 10 amino acids. CDR1 is SQVTM and CDR2 is ANQGSEA in the germline V gene. Trimming took 4 bases from V and 7 from J, leaving 7 bases between them. CDR3 residues: CSVGGFEAFF. In nucleotides, the CDR3 is TGCAGCGTTGGGGGGTTTGAAGCTTTCTTT.

The sample holds one count of this clone. This chain connects TRBV6-6 to TRBJ2-1, with D maybe TRBD2 (5 bases). Germline V gene lookup returns CDR1 MNHNY and CDR2 SVGAGI (reference sequence). V dropped 0 bases and J dropped 10 bases, with 13 bases sitting between them. The CDR3 totals 14 residues. The CDR3 spells CASSYSIRAAEQFF. The CDR3 bases are TGTGCCAGCAGTTACTCGATCCGAGCGGCAGAGCAGTTCTTC.

The rearrangement uses TRBV7-9 and TRBJ2-3; tentatively, D is TRBD2 (6 bases). The V end was cut by 4 bases, the J end by 0 bases, with 11 bases between. There are 15 residues in the CDR3. The germline V gene has CDR1 SEHNR and CDR2 FQNEAQ (reference sequence). In DNA, the CDR3 is TGTGCCAGCAGCTCGGGACTTCTTAGCACAGATACGCAGTATTTT. Amino acids: CASSSGLLSTDTQYF.

The chain uses TRBV4-1 and TRBJ2-2, with D perhaps TRBD1 or TRBD2 (5 bases each). The CDR3 is made up of 15 amino acids. V lost 3 bases and J 6 bases, leaving 14 bases between the germline ends. Germline V gene sequence: CDR1 MGHRA, CDR2 YSYEKL. CDR3 loop: CASSQTNGGPGELFF. The DNA of the CDR3 is TGCGCCAGCAGCCAGACCAATGGGGGTCCCGGGGAGCTGTTTTTT.

The chain carries TRBV5-1 and TRBJ2-3, with 8 nucleotides matching TRBD1. J lost 6 bases, V lost 2 bases, and 8 bases had no gene match. CDR1 and CDR2 (germline): SGHRS, YFSETQ. CDR3 size: 15 residues. CDR3: CASSFPQGAGDTQYF. The CDR3 DNA reads TGCGCCAGCAGCTTTCCCCAGGGGGCTGGCGATACGCAGTATTTT.

The CDR3 DNA sequence: TGCGCCAGCAGCTGGGGGAGGACTGAAGCTTTCTTT. This codes for CASSWGRTEAFF. The chain employs TRBV5-1 and TRBJ1-1; possible D gene TRBD1, 5 bases. The germline V and J ends were trimmed by 3 bases and 5 bases, with 8 bases remaining between them. The CDR3 contains 12 residues. Germline CDR1 reads SGHRS; CDR2 reads YFSETQ.

The chain carries TRBV2 and TRBJ1-1; D is unclear. This CDR3 is 14 amino acids long. V was cut by 6 bases and J by 1 base, with 12 bases left in between. Germline V gives CDR1 SNHLY, CDR2 FYNNEI. The CDR3 DNA sequence: TGTGCCAGCAGGCCTCTGGCAGGGAACACTGAAGCTTTCTTT. Amino acid sequence: CASRPLAGNTEAFF.

This chain uses TRBV5-1 with TRBJ2-7; TRBD2 aligns across 13 bases. The V segment lost 3 bases and the J segment 5 bases; nucleotides outside the gene matches: 8. Germline values: CDR1 SGHRS, CDR2 YFSETQ. This CDR3 has 16 residues. CDR3 DNA: TGCGCCAGCAGCTCACTGGGACTAGCGGGAAACGACGAGCAGTACTTC. Its translation is CASSSLGLAGNDEQYF.

The chain employs TRBV18 and TRBJ2-7; D may be TRBD1 or TRBD2 (6 bases each). V lost 3 bases, J lost 0 bases, and 21 bases lay in between. The V gene's germline CDR1 is KGHSH and CDR2 LQKENI. The length of the CDR3 is 18 residues. The CDR3: CASSPVRGPTLSSYEQYF. Here the CDR3 DNA reads TGTGCCAGCTCACCGGTTCGGGGGCCGACGTTAAGCTCCTACGAGCAGTACTTC.

The V and J genes are TRBV19 and TRBJ1-1; a weak D match, TRBD1 (5 bases). Germline V gene data show CDR1 as LNHDA and CDR2 as SQIVND (reference sequence). The V end was cut by 7 bases, the J end by 0 bases, with 9 bases between. The CDR3 extends over 13 amino acids. The chain's CDR3 is CASKGGVNTEAFF. The CDR3 bases are TGTGCCAGTAAGGGAGGGGTGAACACTGAAGCTTTCTTT.

This chain joins TRBV18 and TRBJ1-1; D gene ambiguous. Germline CDR1 is KGHSH and CDR2 is LQKENI. V was shortened by 0 bases and J by 0 bases, with 5 bases between the two germline ends. The CDR3 extends over 14 amino acids. The CDR3 coding sequence is TGTGCCAGCTCACCACCAGGACTGAACACTGAAGCTTTCTTT. Protein: CASSPPGLNTEAFF.

The chain uses TRBV6-1 and TRBJ1-2; 9 bases are shared with TRBD1. The length of the CDR3 is 17 residues. CDR1 and CDR2 from the germline V gene are MNHNS and SASEGT. V trimming: 1 base; J trimming: 8 bases; junction bases outside the gene matches: 14. CDR3 amino acids: CASSEGLWNTGGEGYTF. CDR3 DNA: TGTGCCAGCAGTGAAGGACTTTGGAATACAGGGGGCGAGGGCTACACCTTC.

Note on this clone: Relative to the germline gene, one junction end is altered; a read error may explain this. The sample contains more than one DNA sequence encoding this CDR3. The rearrangement uses TRBV19 and TRBJ1-1; unclear D gene. Germline V gene sequence: CDR1 LNHDA, CDR2 SQIVND (reference sequence). The CDR3 length is 14 residues. The CDR3 sequence is CASSTRYGYTEAFF. The CDR3 nucleotides read TGTGCCAGTAGTACGCGATACGGATACACTGAAGCCTTCTTT.

V is TRBV5-5 and J is TRBJ2-7; D is unclear. CDR3 length equals 14 residues. Trimming removed 4 bases from V and 0 bases from J, with 11 bases in between. CDR1 is SGHKS, CDR2 YYEKEE, per germline (reference sequence). CDR3 nucleotides: TGTGCCAGCAGCGAAGGGATGAGCTCCTACGAGCAGTACTTC. Translating gives CASSEGMSSYEQYF.

CDR3 sequence reads: CASSDSPLPGPNEQFF. The CDR3 bases are TGTGCCAGCAGTGACTCGCCGTTACCCGGCCCCAATGAGCAGTTCTTC. This chain links TRBV6-4 with TRBJ2-1; D ambiguous. This CDR3 has 16 amino acids. The V gene's germline CDR1 is MRHNA and CDR2 SNTAGT. Deletions cut 0 bases from V and 6 bases from J, with 15 bases between.